The 12 T cell receptor beta chains given below trace back to one sample, sequenced in a study of human T cells and chemical hapten exposure. TCRdb redid the calling of the RACE reads with MiXCR, one entry per CDR3 protein. The sample holds roughly 84,000 distinct CDR3 sequences, 10% to 14% seen once. The time point is: patch test 3, about 24 weeks after DPC sensitization. Treatment denoted: therapeutic diphenylcyclopropenone sensitization with weekly scalp DPC. The sample was whole blood, taken in connection with sensitization to the hapten diphenylcyclopropenone (DPC). Receptors were obtained from a woman between 50 and 59 years old with alopecia areata. Some clones in this sample may be carry-over from other donors' samples.

This clonotype has at least ten counts. The rearrangement uses TRBV5-1 and TRBJ1-1; TRBD1 agrees at 8 bases. This CDR3 has 15 amino acids. J gave up 4 bases and V 0 bases, and 5 bases lay outside the gene matches. CDR1 and CDR2 from the germline V gene are SGHRS and YFSETQ. CDR3 in amino acids: CASSLEQGGVTEAFF. In DNA form, the CDR3 reads TGCGCCAGCAGCTTGGAACAGGGGGGTGTCACTGAAGCTTTCTTT.

This clonotype was detected ten times or more. The chain couples TRBV19 to TRBJ1-5; the D is unclear. V gave up 6 bases and J gave up 0 bases, with 6 bases separating them. Germline V lookup: CDR1 LNHDA, CDR2 SQIVND (reference sequence). CDR3 length: 13 amino acids. The CDR3 DNA sequence: TGTGCCAGTAGGCCAGGTAGCAATCAGCCCCAGCATTTT. Translated: CASRPGSNQPQHF.

The chain couples TRBV7-2 to TRBJ1-5; maybe TRBD1 (5 bases). CDR1 and CDR2 (germline): SGHTA, FQGNSA. The CDR3 length is 13 residues. Trimming took 4 bases from V and 7 from J, leaving 11 bases between them. The CDR3 sequence is CASSWGVEQPQHF. DNA of the CDR3: TGTGCCAGCAGCTGGGGGGTAGAACAGCCCCAGCATTTT.

In its sample, this clonotype was seen a few times. The rearrangement uses TRBV20-1 and TRBJ1-2; 7 bases are shared with TRBD1. The CDR3 runs 13 residues. The germline V gene has CDR1 DFQATT and CDR2 SNEGSKA (reference sequence). V shed 4 bases, J shed 3 bases, and the junction held 5 bases outside the gene matches. The CDR3 DNA reads as TGCAGTGCTACTCCAGGGGGGGACTATGGCTACACCTTC. This codes for CSATPGGDYGYTF.

This clonotype has a count of ten or more. The rearrangement joins TRBV11-2 to TRBJ2-5; the D is unclear. The CDR3 length is 15 residues. V lost 1 base to trimming and J lost 2 bases, with 11 bases between them. CDR1 and CDR2 (germline): SGHAT, FQNNGV. DNA for the CDR3: TGTGCCAGCAGCTTAGGGGGTGTGATACAAGAGACCCAGTACTTC. This translates into CASSLGGVIQETQYF.

This clonotype was picked up many times. The chain uses TRBV6-5 and TRBJ2-3; D is ambiguous. Germline CDR1 and CDR2: MNHEY and SVGAGI. This CDR3 spans 15 amino acids. V was shortened by 5 bases and J by 2 bases, with 14 bases between the two germline ends. CDR3 region: CASSQRRLLTDTQYF. CDR3 DNA: TGTGCCAGCAGTCAACGACGGCTACTCACAGATACGCAGTATTTT.

This clonotype has a count of ten or more. The V and J genes are TRBV13 and TRBJ2-3; perhaps TRBD2 as D (6 bases). Between the trimmed V and J ends, which lost 0 bases and 5 bases, there was a span of 9 bases. Per the germline V gene, CDR1 is PRHDT and CDR2 is FYEKMQ (reference sequence). CDR3 length: 14 amino acids. CDR3 loop: CASSLGRRGDTQYF. CDR3 DNA: TGTGCCAGCAGCTTAGGCAGGAGGGGAGATACGCAGTATTTT.

This clonotype has at least ten counts. This chain joins TRBV11-2 and TRBJ2-5; 7 bases align to TRBD2. V was pared by 0 bases and J by 0 bases, with 7 bases of the junction left unmatched. The V gene's germline CDR1 is SGHAT and CDR2 FQNNGV. The CDR3 runs to 17 residues. The CDR3 DNA follows: TGTGCCAGCAGCTTAGATCAGACTAGCCGGTACCAAGAGACCCAGTACTTC. Its translation is CASSLDQTSRYQETQYF.

This clonotype has only a few counts. The rearrangement uses TRBV3-1 and TRBJ2-5; D possibly corresponds to TRBD1 (6 bases). There are 14 residues in the CDR3. Per germline, CDR1 LGHDT and CDR2 YNNKEL (reference sequence). Trimming shortened V by 4 bases and J by 1 base, and 10 bases separated the two germline ends. Written as DNA, the CDR3 is TGTGCCAGCAGCCTCAGGGGATCCCAAGAGACCCAGTACTTC. Translated: CASSLRGSQETQYF.

This clonotype was detected many times. Here the CDR3 DNA reads TGTGCCAGCAGACCCCCAGGGTTAAGACTCTACGAGCAGTACTTC. It translates to CASRPPGLRLYEQYF. J is TRBJ2-7 and V is TRBV6-2 or TRBV6-3; the D gene is possibly TRBD1 (5 bases). Germline CDR1 and CDR2: MNHEY and SVGEGT. This CDR3 has 15 residues. V dropped 6 bases and J dropped 3 bases, with 18 bases sitting between them.

The table lists this clonotype with many counts. The chain uses TRBV29-1 and TRBJ2-3; no reliable D call. Germline V gene sequence: CDR1 SQVTM, CDR2 ANQGSEA. CDR3 length: 11 amino acids. The V end lost 1 base, the J end lost 6 bases, and 5 bases lay between the germline ends. CDR3 in DNA: TGCAGCGTTGAAGTTAAGGATACGCAGTATTTT. It translates to CSVEVKDTQYF.

As for this clonotype: One end of the junction does not line up with germline, which may come from a read error. In DNA form, the CDR3 reads TGTGCCAGCAGCCCAGACAGTATGAAAAACGTTCAGTACTTC. Translating it yields CASSPDSMKNVQYF. This sequence joins TRBV7-9 and TRBJ2-4, with a weak D call TRBD1 (5 bases). Per the germline V gene, CDR1 is SEHNR and CDR2 is FQNEAQ (reference sequence). This CDR3 contains 14 residues.